This TCR beta chain was retrieved from a study of OX40 agonist ivuxolimab in advanced cancers. Study-wide context: Cohort: 80% to 85% men, mean age around 55, aged roughly 20 to 79.

Blood draws occurred at baseline, cycle 4 day 1, and cycle 7 day 1. The method was immunoSEQ multiplex PCR; TCRdb's version includes in-frame clones alone and lacks a portion of them. Found here are 65,000 to 90,000 clones, 80% to 95% of them singletons; the top ten hold 6% to 8.5%. Germline V gene sequence: CDR1 MNHNS, CDR2 SASEGT. The CDR3 totals 14 residues. The J gene is TRBJ2-5, the V gene TRBV6-1; 7 bases fit TRBD1. The end of the DNA fits TRBJ2-7 better, so the J call may be wrong. The TCR originated in an adult with an advanced solid tumor such as melanoma, head and neck, liver or kidney cancer. The specimen comprised CD4+ or CD8+ T cells sorted from blood, sampled in a trial of the OX40 agonist ivuxolimab. Written as DNA, the CDR3 is TGTGCCAGCAGTGAAGGGGACAGCTCCTACGAGCAGTACTTC. Its translation is CASSEGDSSYEQYF.